This T cell receptor beta chain was observed in a study of vaccination and CD4 T cells after COVID-19. As for the study in general: At a median approximately 99 days (range 35 to 161) after diagnosis, post-COVID samples were drawn.

Sequencing of the DNA from cultured CD4+ T cells was carried out with the Oncomine TCR Beta short-read assay. TCRdb fed the PCR reads into MiXCR, producing one record per CDR3 protein. The repertoire holds 20,000 to 30,000 distinct CDR3 sequences, with 64% as singletons. Notes on this clonotype: Antigen specificity is unknown.

CDR3 size: 13 residues. CDR1 is SNHLY, CDR2 FYNNEI, per germline. Trimming removed 2 bases at V and 4 bases at J, with 8 bases between. Regarding the study as a whole: Convalescent patients gained a median around 87% of their reactive clones only post-vaccination.

Documented treatment: roughly ten-day PBMC culture with coronavirus spike peptide pools or control peptides (ViraFEST assay). The source is a human donor who had recovered from COVID-19. V gene TRBV2 combines with J gene TRBJ1-1; D ambiguous. The sample was CD4+ T cells from blood, cultured in vitro. The CDR3 sequence is CASSEREITEAFF. As DNA, the CDR3 is TGTGCCAGCAGTGAAAGGGAGATCACTGAAGCTTTCTTT.